What follows are 27 T cell receptor beta chains derived from one specimen sequenced in a study of shared clonotypes between healthy human individuals. Here immunoSEQ multiplex PCR was the method, and the copy in TCRdb shows in-frame clones only, minus some. This sample yields 2 million to 2.5 million clones, of which over 90% are seen a single time; 0.35% to 0.45% belongs to the top ten. Specimen: naive CD4+ T cells from PBMCs. Subset noted: CD45RA+ positively selected. Receptors originate from a man aged 18 to 30 in good health. Some clones in this sample may be carry-over from other donors' samples.

J is TRBJ1-2 and V is TRBV30, with 7 bases that match TRBD1. The V gene's germline CDR1 is GTSNPN and CDR2 SVGIG (reference sequence). This CDR3 region has 14 residues. V shed 5 bases, J shed 4 bases, and the junction held 10 bases outside the gene matches. The CDR3 region has the DNA TGTGCCTGGGGGAACAAACAGGGGACCTATGGCTACACCTTC. This sequence encodes CAWGNKQGTYGYTF.

This clone was seen once. The chain joins TRBV5-4 to TRBJ2-3; 8 bases are shared with TRBD1. J was trimmed by 6 bases and V by 6 bases; bases with no gene match: 3. Germline CDR1 is SGHNT and CDR2 is YYREEE (reference sequence). The CDR3 sequence is 12 residues long. The chain's CDR3 is CASTTGVDTQYF. CDR3 bases: TGTGCCAGCACGACAGGGGTGGATACGCAGTATTTT.

This chain connects TRBV7-9 to TRBJ1-1, with a possible D match to TRBD1 (5 bases). The V gene lost 6 bases and the J gene lost 5 bases, with 13 bases spanning the gap. This CDR3 has 13 amino acids. Per the germline V gene, CDR1 is SEHNR and CDR2 is FQNEAQ (reference sequence). CDR3 sequence (DNA): TGTGCCAGCAGTGGGGGGAGTAGGACTGAAGCTTTCTTT. This codes for CASSGGSRTEAFF. Based on the CDR3 plus reference TRBV7-9 and TRBJ1-1, the full variable domain is DTGVSQNPRHKITKRGQNVTFRCDPISEHNRLYWYRQTLGQGPEFLTYFQNEAQLEKSRLLSDRFSAERPKGSFSTLEIQRTEQGDSAMYLCASSGGSRTEAFFGQGTRLTVV.

The genes are TRBV18 and TRBJ1-4, with D maybe TRBD1 (6 bases). The V gene's germline CDR1 is KGHSH and CDR2 LQKENI. This CDR3 region has 15 residues. The V end lost 4 bases, the J end lost 3 bases, and 12 bases lay between the germline ends. The CDR3 spells CASSRGAAANEKLFF. The DNA of the CDR3 is TGTGCCAGCTCACGGGGGGCCGCTGCTAATGAAAAACTGTTTTTT.

The chain recombines TRBV25-1 with TRBJ2-2; D not certain. Germline V gene lookup returns CDR1 MGHDK and CDR2 SYGVNS. CDR3 length equals 14 residues. Between the trimmed V and J ends, which lost 3 bases and 5 bases, there was a span of 10 bases. CDR3 sequence: CASSETWGTGELFF. CDR3 in DNA: TGTGCCAGCAGTGAGACCTGGGGAACCGGGGAGCTGTTTTTT. Full variable domain (missing parts from reference TRBV25-1 and TRBJ2-2): EADIYQTPRYLVIGTGKKITLECSQTMGHDKMYWYQQDPGMELHLIHYSYGVNSTEKGDLSSESTVSRIRTEHFPLTLESARPSHTSQYLCASSETWGTGELFFGEGSRLTVL.

The chain links TRBV11-1 to TRBJ2-7; D is unclear. This CDR3 region has 13 residues. Germline CDR1 is SGHAT and CDR2 is FQDESV (reference sequence). V was cut by 0 bases and J by 5 bases, with 8 bases left in between. CDR3 region: CASSLAGFDEQYF. DNA for the CDR3: TGTGCCAGCAGCTTAGCAGGGTTCGACGAGCAGTACTTC.

V is TRBV9 and J is TRBJ2-7; unclear D gene. The ends were cut back, 7 bases at V and 6 bases at J, with 11 bases in the middle. The CDR3 covers 11 residues. The germline V gene encodes CDR1 SGDLS and CDR2 YYNGEE. CDR3 bases: TGTGCCAGCCTTTTTTCCCCCGAGCAGTACTTC. Its protein product is CASLFSPEQYF. Full variable domain (rest looked up from reference TRBV9 and TRBJ2-7): DSGVTQTPKHLITATGQRVTLRCSPRSGDLSVYWYQQSLDQGLQFLIQYYNGEERAKGNILERFSAQQFPDLHSELNLSSLELGDSALYFCASLFSPEQYFGPGTRLTVT.

In its sample, this clone was seen a few times. The CDR3 nucleotides are TGTGCCAGCAGTGCGGTAGGGGTCAATCAGCCCCAGCATTTT. Protein sequence: CASSAVGVNQPQHF. The J gene is TRBJ1-5, the V gene TRBV9; D is perhaps TRBD1 (5 bases). The CDR3 extends over 14 amino acids. Trimming removed 5 bases from V and 3 bases from J, with 12 bases in between. CDR1 SGDLS and CDR2 YYNGEE come from the germline V gene.

The rearrangement links TRBV5-4 to TRBJ2-7, with 9 bases lining up with TRBD2. The CDR3 is made up of 15 amino acids. Trimming cost V 5 bases and J 2 bases; bases outside gene matches: 8. The germline V gene has CDR1 SGHNT and CDR2 YYREEE (reference sequence). In DNA, the CDR3 is TGTGCCAGCAGACTCTCCGGGACTAGCCCCTACGAGCAGTACTTC. Translated, it gives CASRLSGTSPYEQYF. Based on the CDR3 plus reference TRBV5-4 and TRBJ2-7, the full variable domain is ETGVTQSPTHLIKTRGQQVTLRCSSQSGHNTVSWYQQALGQGPQFIFQYYREEENGRGNFPPRFSGLQFPNYSSELNVNALELDDSALYLCASRLSGTSPYEQYFGPGTRLTVT.

The chain combines TRBV2 with TRBJ2-1, with TRBD2 matching 9 bases. Trimming at V came to 6 bases and at J to 8 bases, leaving 5 bases not matched to a gene. The CDR3 runs 13 residues. Germline CDR1 SNHLY, CDR2 FYNNEI. The CDR3 coding sequence is TGTGCCAGCAGCCGCCGGACTAGCGATGAGCAGTTCTTC. It encodes CASSRRTSDEQFF.

The rearrangement uses TRBV11-2 and TRBJ2-2; no clear D. Germline lookup yields CDR1 SGHAT and CDR2 FQNNGV. CDR3 length: 14 amino acids. Between the trimmed V and J ends, which lost 5 bases and 6 bases, there was a span of 13 bases. CDR3 residues: CASSATVGAGELFF. The CDR3 bases are TGTGCCAGCAGCGCCACGGTCGGCGCCGGGGAGCTGTTTTTT.

On this clone itself: Other DNA sequences in the sample encode the same CDR3. V is TRBV5-4 and J is TRBJ2-7; D might be TRBD2 (6 bases). Germline lookup yields CDR1 SGHNT and CDR2 YYREEE (reference sequence). Trimming took off 0 bases at V and 2 bases at J, with 9 bases between the two ends. The CDR3 loop spans 14 amino acids. As DNA, the CDR3 is TGTGCCAGCAGCTTGGTAGGAGGGACCTACGAGCAGTACTTC. It yields the protein CASSLVGGTYEQYF.

The rearrangement joins TRBV7-7 to TRBJ2-3; D is perhaps TRBD1 or TRBD2 (6 bases each). Germline lookup yields CDR1 SSHAT and CDR2 FNYEAQ (reference sequence). V was cut by 2 bases and J by 4 bases, with 7 bases left in between. The CDR3 has 13 amino acids. Written as DNA, the CDR3 is TGTGCCAGCAGCTTAAGGGGGGCAGATACGCAGTATTTT. Amino acids: CASSLRGADTQYF.

The CDR3 loop is CASSQDRGTGELFF. The CDR3 nucleotides are TGCGCCAGCAGCCAAGATCGGGGGACCGGGGAGCTGTTTTTT. V and J are TRBV4-1 and TRBJ2-2; D is possibly TRBD2 (6 bases). The germline V gene has CDR1 MGHRA and CDR2 YSYEKL. V was shortened by 0 bases and J by 5 bases, with 7 bases between the two germline ends. This CDR3 region has 14 residues.

The genes are TRBV15 and TRBJ1-4; 8 bases match TRBD1. This CDR3 comprises 15 residues. Germline V gives CDR1 LNHNV, CDR2 YYDKDF (reference sequence). After removal of 3 bases from V and 8 bases from J, the junction contained 8 bases not matched to a gene. CDR3 nucleotides: TGTGCCACCAGCAGGCCGGGGACAGGTGGAGAAAAACTGTTTTTT. Encoded protein: CATSRPGTGGEKLFF. The full variable domain, with the rest looked up from reference TRBV15 and TRBJ1-4, is DAMVIQNPRYQVTQFGKPVTLSCSQTLNHNVMYWYQQKSSQAPKLLFHYYDKDFNNEADTPDNFQSRRPNTSFCFLDIRSPGLGDTAMYLCATSRPGTGGEKLFFGSGTQLSVL.

V is TRBV7-3 and J is TRBJ2-3; D remains unclear. V lost 3 bases and J 2 bases, leaving 12 bases between the germline ends. Germline V gene data show CDR1 as SGHTA and CDR2 as FQGTGA. This CDR3 is 15 amino acids long. The CDR3 bases are TGTGCCAGCAGCTTTGACGGCCGTCACACAGATACGCAGTATTTT. Translation gives CASSFDGRHTDTQYF.

The chain employs TRBV5-6 and TRBJ2-7; 7 bases align to TRBD1. This CDR3 has 14 amino acids. The trim removed 5 bases at V and 0 bases at J, leaving 5 bases unmatched. The germline gives CDR1 SGHDT, CDR2 YYEEEE. The CDR3 DNA reads as TGTGCCAGCAGAGACAGGGTGCGCTCCTACGAGCAGTACTTC. Amino acid sequence: CASRDRVRSYEQYF. The variable domain in full, completed from reference TRBV5-6 and TRBJ2-7, reads DAGVTQSPTHLIKTRGQQVTLRCSPKSGHDTVSWYQQALGQGPQFIFQYYEEEERQRGNFPDRFSGHQFPNYSSELNVNALLLGDSALYLCASRDRVRSYEQYFGPGTRLTVT.

V gene TRBV19 combines with J gene TRBJ2-5, with 7 positions matching TRBD2. The CDR3 has 16 amino acids. J lost 5 bases, V lost 3 bases, and 12 bases had no gene match. CDR1 and CDR2 (germline): LNHDA, SQIVND (reference sequence). The CDR3 sequence is CASSMYQRGGWETQYF. The CDR3 nucleotides are TGTGCCAGTAGTATGTATCAGCGGGGCGGTTGGGAGACCCAGTACTTC.

The rearrangement uses TRBV4-1 and TRBJ2-5; D is uncertain. CDR1 and CDR2 (germline): MGHRA, YSYEKL. Deletions cut 1 base from V and 2 bases from J, with 11 bases between. The CDR3 is 15 residues long. The CDR3 DNA is TGCGCCAGCAGCCAAGTTTACGCGGCGCAAGAGACCCAGTACTTC. This translates into CASSQVYAAQETQYF.

This clone was counted once. The chain uses TRBV5-1 and TRBJ2-1, with TRBD2 matching over 8 bases. V lost 0 bases, J lost 12 bases, and 8 bases stayed unmatched. Per the germline V gene, CDR1 is SGHRS and CDR2 is YFSETQ. This CDR3 is 14 amino acids long. The CDR3 spells CASSLAGAGVGQFF. CDR3 nucleotide sequence: TGCGCCAGCAGCTTGGCCGGAGCGGGAGTTGGGCAGTTCTTC.

V usage is TRBV2 and J usage is TRBJ2-2, with 11 bases matching TRBD2. The CDR3 is 14 amino acids. Germline V gene data show CDR1 as SNHLY and CDR2 as FYNNEI. V trimming: 6 bases; J trimming: 6 bases; junction bases outside the gene matches: 3. CDR3 protein: CASRTSGTPGELFF. CDR3 nucleotides: TGTGCCAGCAGGACTAGCGGGACCCCCGGGGAGCTGTTTTTT.

This sequence joins TRBV11-2 and TRBJ2-2, with D tentatively TRBD1 or TRBD2 (7 bases each). Per the germline V gene, CDR1 is SGHAT and CDR2 is FQNNGV. The CDR3 is 15 amino acids. V gave up 5 bases and J gave up 5 bases, with 15 bases separating them. DNA of the CDR3: TGTGCCAGCAGCGCCGCAGGGGGGGGAACCGGGGAGCTGTTTTTT. Protein product: CASSAAGGGTGELFF.

A remark on this clone: The sample contains more than one DNA sequence encoding this CDR3. This chain uses TRBV18 with TRBJ2-7, with a weak D call TRBD1 (5 bases). CDR1 and CDR2 from the germline V gene are KGHSH and LQKENI. Trimming removed 3 bases from V and 0 bases from J, with 9 bases in between. The CDR3 extends over 14 amino acids. CDR3 residues: CASSPRQGSYEQYF. The CDR3 bases are TGTGCCAGCTCACCTAGGCAGGGCTCCTACGAGCAGTACTTC.

This chain joins TRBV5-1 and TRBJ1-2, with unresolved D. V was shortened by 1 base and J by 8 bases, with 9 bases between the two germline ends. CDR1 is SGHRS, CDR2 YFSETQ, per germline. CDR3 length: 12 amino acids. CDR3: CASSLTTDGYTF. CDR3 nucleotide sequence: TGCGCCAGCAGCTTGACTACAGACGGCTACACCTTC.

V gene TRBV7-3 combines with J gene TRBJ2-3; D is unclear. Trimming pared 5 bases from V and 4 bases from J, leaving 22 bases between. Germline-derived CDR1 and CDR2 are SGHTA and FQGTGA. The CDR3 is made up of 17 amino acids. In DNA, the CDR3 is TGTGCCAGCAGCCCGAATGTGGGAAGCCGGCCCGCAGATACGCAGTATTTT. This encodes CASSPNVGSRPADTQYF.

V and J are TRBV5-4 and TRBJ1-1, with unresolved D. From germline, CDR1 is SGHNT and CDR2 YYREEE (reference sequence). The CDR3 covers 13 residues. V was shortened by 4 bases and J by 6 bases, with 13 bases between the two germline ends. This chain's CDR3 is CASSTPPGPEAFF. The CDR3 DNA sequence: TGTGCCAGCAGCACACCCCCCGGTCCTGAAGCTTTCTTT.

This clone was counted a few times. Other DNA sequences of this sample code for an identical CDR3. This chain connects TRBV2 to TRBJ1-5, with unresolved D. Germline CDR1 reads SNHLY; CDR2 reads FYNNEI. The length of the CDR3 is 13 residues. Trimming shortened V by 3 bases and J by 0 bases, and 3 bases separated the two germline ends. The CDR3 DNA is TGTGCCAGCAGTGAGGGTAGCAATCAGCCCCAGCATTTT. It codes for CASSEGSNQPQHF.